This T cell receptor (beta chain) came from a study of T cell changes during pregnancy in multiple sclerosis. The germline CDR1 and CDR2 sequences are SGHDN and FVKESK. The CDR3 has 14 residues. V was clipped by 0 bases and J by 9 bases, with 14 bases between them. Clones were read by immunoSEQ multiplex PCR, and TCRdb kept only the in-frame ones, dropping some. The table has over 35,000 clones, roughly nine tenths seen once. The sequencing here drew on CD4+ T cells from peripheral blood mononuclear cells, taken in the third trimester of pregnancy. The sequence came from a female donor in good health, enrolled as a control in a pregnancy study. This rearrangement joins TRBV14 to TRBJ1-2, with D tentatively TRBD1 (6 bases). DNA of the CDR3: TGTGCCAGCAGCCAAGAATCAGGGGTTATCAGCTACACCTTC. This translates into CASSQESGVISYTF.